Listed below are T cell receptor beta chains from one sample, sequenced in a study of blood T cell repertoires in COVID-19. Measured with immunoSEQ multiplex PCR; TCRdb has only the in-frame clones, and not every one. The sample has 250,000 to 350,000 clones; about nine tenths are singletons. Sequencing used peripheral blood. All receptors derive from a woman aged 55-70 years with acute or convalescent COVID-19. CDR3s include the opening cysteine and the closing phenylalanine or tryptophan. The order of the fields is V gene, J gene, D gene, clone size, CDR3 protein, CDR3 DNA. The D gene is left open where the match is weak. Clone size is given for some rows only: seen once, a few or many times, or a class if the clone is expanded.

V gene: TRBV14; J gene: TRBJ2-7; D gene: NA; clone size: NA; CDR3 protein: CASSQGAKGYEQYF; CDR3 DNA: TGTGCCAGCAGCCAAGGGGCCAAGGGGTACGAGCAGTACTTC
V gene: TRBV28; J gene: TRBJ1-5; D gene: NA; clone size: NA; CDR3 protein: CASSLPGAHQPQHF; CDR3 DNA: TGTGCCAGCAGTTTACCAGGGGCGCATCAGCCCCAGCATTTT
V gene: TRBV7-3; J gene: TRBJ2-1; D gene: NA; clone size: few; CDR3 protein: CASSLGFPPYNEQFF; CDR3 DNA: TGTGCCAGCAGCTTGGGCTTCCCGCCCTACAATGAGCAGTTCTTC
V gene: TRBV27; J gene: TRBJ1-5; D gene: NA; clone size: NA; CDR3 protein: CASSEPGTGYQPQHF; CDR3 DNA: TGTGCCAGCAGTGAACCGGGAACAGGGTACCAGCCCCAGCATTTT
V gene: TRBV6-4; J gene: TRBJ2-7; D gene: TRBD1; clone size: NA; CDR3 protein: CASSARTGDEQYF; CDR3 DNA: TGTGCCAGCAGTGCCCGGACAGGGGACGAGCAGTACTTC
V gene: TRBV19; J gene: TRBJ1-6; D gene: NA; clone size: NA; CDR3 protein: CASSIDLHSPLHF; CDR3 DNA: TGTGCCAGTAGTATAGATCTACATTCACCCCTCCACTTT
V gene: TRBV7-2; J gene: TRBJ2-1; D gene: NA; clone size: NA; CDR3 protein: CASSLVAGGTYNEQFF; CDR3 DNA: TGTGCCAGCAGCTTAGTGGCAGGGGGGACCTACAATGAGCAGTTCTTC
V gene: TRBV4-3; J gene: TRBJ2-7; D gene: NA; clone size: NA; CDR3 protein: CASSQDRGPYEQYF; CDR3 DNA: TGCGCCAGCAGCCAAGACAGGGGACCCTACGAGCAGTACTTC
V gene: TRBV28; J gene: TRBJ1-4; D gene: NA; clone size: NA; CDR3 protein: CASRLSQGNEKLFF; CDR3 DNA: TGTGCCAGCAGGCTTTCACAGGGTAATGAAAAACTGTTTTTT
V gene: TRBV2; J gene: TRBJ1-2; D gene: TRBD1; clone size: once; CDR3 protein: CASLETGVRGYTF; CDR3 DNA: TGTGCCAGCCTTGAGACAGGGGTTCGTGGCTACACCTTC
V gene: TRBV5-5; J gene: TRBJ2-7; D gene: TRBD1; clone size: NA; CDR3 protein: CASRTPGQSYEQYF; CDR3 DNA: TGTGCCAGCAGGACTCCGGGACAGTCCTACGAGCAGTACTTC
V gene: TRBV23-1; J gene: TRBJ2-1; D gene: TRBD2; clone size: NA; CDR3 protein: CASSPHGGSGRAGYNEQFF; CDR3 DNA: TGCGCCAGCAGTCCTCACGGGGGTAGCGGGAGGGCCGGGTACAATGAGCAGTTCTTC
V gene: TRBV9; J gene: TRBJ1-1; D gene: NA; clone size: NA; CDR3 protein: CASSAPQDRDTEAFF; CDR3 DNA: TGTGCCAGCAGCGCCCCACAGGATCGGGACACTGAAGCTTTCTTT
V gene: TRBV28; J gene: TRBJ1-6; D gene: TRBD1; clone size: NA; CDR3 protein: CASSVNTGTGNNSPLHF; CDR3 DNA: TGTGCCAGCAGTGTGAATACAGGGACAGGAAATAATTCACCCCTCCACTTT
V gene: TRBV3-1/TRBV3-2; J gene: TRBJ1-3; D gene: TRBD1; clone size: NA; CDR3 protein: CASSQDGTGARNTIYF; CDR3 DNA: TGTGCCAGCAGCCAAGATGGAACAGGGGCGCGAAACACCATATATTTT
V gene: TRBV10-1; J gene: TRBJ2-7; D gene: NA; clone size: NA; CDR3 protein: CASTGQGPPKYEQYF; CDR3 DNA: TGCGCCAGCACGGGCCAGGGTCCCCCCAAATACGAGCAGTACTTC
V gene: TRBV5-1; J gene: TRBJ2-5; D gene: NA; clone size: few; CDR3 protein: CASSLEQGQETQYF; CDR3 DNA: TGCGCCAGCAGCTTGGAGCAGGGTCAAGAGACCCAGTACTTC
V gene: TRBV7-9; J gene: TRBJ2-1; D gene: NA; clone size: NA; CDR3 protein: CASTYGGWYNEQFF; CDR3 DNA: TGTGCCAGCACGTATGGGGGCTGGTACAATGAGCAGTTCTTC
V gene: TRBV5-1; J gene: TRBJ2-5; D gene: NA; clone size: NA; CDR3 protein: CASSLARVETQYF; CDR3 DNA: TGCGCCAGCAGCTTGGCGCGGGTTGAGACCCAGTACTTC
V gene: TRBV19; J gene: TRBJ2-1; D gene: NA; clone size: NA; CDR3 protein: CASSIGAYNEQFF; CDR3 DNA: TGTGCCAGTAGTATAGGCGCGTACAATGAGCAGTTCTTC
V gene: TRBV9; J gene: TRBJ1-1; D gene: NA; clone size: NA; CDR3 protein: CASSEGAGKNTEAFF; CDR3 DNA: TGTGCCAGCAGCGAGGGAGCGGGGAAGAACACTGAAGCTTTCTTT
V gene: TRBV11-2; J gene: TRBJ2-1; D gene: TRBD2; clone size: NA; CDR3 protein: CASSLVPAGPYNEQFF; CDR3 DNA: TGTGCCAGCAGCTTAGTTCCAGCGGGACCCTACAATGAGCAGTTCTTC
V gene: TRBV2; J gene: TRBJ2-3; D gene: TRBD2; clone size: NA; CDR3 protein: CARETSGRGGDTQYF; CDR3 DNA: TGTGCCAGGGAGACTAGCGGGAGAGGTGGAGATACGCAGTATTTT
V gene: TRBV5-1; J gene: TRBJ2-5; D gene: TRBD1; clone size: NA; CDR3 protein: CASSLDGTGLQETQYF; CDR3 DNA: TGCGCCAGCAGCTTGGATGGGACAGGGCTACAAGAGACCCAGTACTTC
V gene: TRBV4-3; J gene: TRBJ2-7; D gene: NA; clone size: NA; CDR3 protein: CASSQDRSGRGVEQYF; CDR3 DNA: TGCGCCAGCAGCCAAGATAGGTCGGGCAGGGGGGTTGAGCAGTACTTC
V gene: TRBV5-1; J gene: TRBJ2-5; D gene: NA; clone size: NA; CDR3 protein: CASSLGQRETQYF; CDR3 DNA: TGCGCCAGCAGCTTGGGGCAGCGAGAGACCCAGTACTTC
V gene: TRBV19; J gene: TRBJ2-7; D gene: NA; clone size: NA; CDR3 protein: CASSSPTDSSSYEQYF; CDR3 DNA: TGTGCCAGTAGTTCACCCACCGACAGTTCTTCCTACGAGCAGTACTTC
V gene: TRBV29-1; J gene: TRBJ2-3; D gene: NA; clone size: NA; CDR3 protein: CSVGHSSTDTQYF; CDR3 DNA: TGCAGCGTCGGACATTCTAGCACAGATACGCAGTATTTT
V gene: TRBV7-8; J gene: TRBJ1-1; D gene: NA; clone size: NA; CDR3 protein: CASSRGHGTEAFF; CDR3 DNA: TGTGCCAGCAGCCGAGGTCACGGGACTGAAGCTTTCTTT
V gene: TRBV6-4; J gene: TRBJ2-5; D gene: NA; clone size: few; CDR3 protein: CASSDYDRRKETQYF; CDR3 DNA: TGTGCCAGCAGTGACTACGACAGGAGAAAAGAGACCCAGTACTTC
V gene: TRBV11-2; J gene: TRBJ2-5; D gene: NA; clone size: NA; CDR3 protein: CASSLDDRLQETQYF; CDR3 DNA: TGTGCCAGCAGCTTAGATGACAGGTTACAAGAGACCCAGTACTTC
V gene: TRBV5-4; J gene: TRBJ1-2; D gene: TRBD1; clone size: NA; CDR3 protein: CASSRTGPNYGYTF; CDR3 DNA: TGTGCCAGCAGCCGGACAGGGCCCAACTATGGCTACACCTTC
V gene: TRBV3-1/TRBV3-2; J gene: TRBJ2-1; D gene: TRBD2; clone size: NA; CDR3 protein: CASSQEGLAGEEQFF; CDR3 DNA: TGTGCCAGCAGCCAAGAGGGACTAGCGGGAGAGGAGCAGTTCTTC
V gene: TRBV7-9; J gene: TRBJ1-3; D gene: NA; clone size: once; CDR3 protein: CASSSTGWDTIYF; CDR3 DNA: TGTGCCAGCAGCTCCACAGGGTGGGACACCATATATTTT
V gene: TRBV12-1; J gene: TRBJ1-5; D gene: NA; clone size: NA; CDR3 protein: CASSFEPARRREAYSNQPQHF; CDR3 DNA: TGTGCCAGCAGCTTTGAACCAGCGCGGAGAAGAGAAGCTTATAGCAATCAGCCCCAGCATTTT
V gene: TRBV6-2/TRBV6-3; J gene: TRBJ2-5; D gene: NA; clone size: NA; CDR3 protein: CASSYSGAPGLQETQYF; CDR3 DNA: TGTGCCAGCAGTTACTCGGGGGCACCGGGCCTCCAAGAGACCCAGTACTTC
V gene: TRBV6-1; J gene: TRBJ2-7; D gene: TRBD1; clone size: NA; CDR3 protein: CASRSGQLYEQYF; CDR3 DNA: TGTGCCAGCAGGTCGGGACAGCTCTACGAGCAGTACTTC
V gene: TRBV5-4; J gene: TRBJ2-2; D gene: TRBD2; clone size: NA; CDR3 protein: CASSAGPPGGNTGELFF; CDR3 DNA: TGTGCCAGCAGCGCCGGACCCCCGGGAGGGAACACCGGGGAGCTGTTTTTT
V gene: TRBV27; J gene: TRBJ1-5; D gene: TRBD1; clone size: NA; CDR3 protein: CASKSGGDQPQHF; CDR3 DNA: TGTGCCAGCAAGTCAGGGGGCGATCAGCCCCAGCATTTT
V gene: TRBV7-9; J gene: TRBJ2-7; D gene: TRBD2; clone size: NA; CDR3 protein: CASSSRTSGISHEQYF; CDR3 DNA: TGTGCCAGCAGCTCCCGGACTAGCGGGATTTCACACGAGCAGTACTTC
V gene: TRBV4-1; J gene: TRBJ1-2; D gene: TRBD1; clone size: NA; CDR3 protein: CASSQLMGQSHGYTF; CDR3 DNA: TGCGCCAGCAGCCAACTTATGGGACAGTCCCATGGCTACACCTTC
V gene: TRBV30; J gene: TRBJ2-7; D gene: NA; clone size: NA; CDR3 protein: CAWSALTDTEQYF; CDR3 DNA: TGTGCCTGGAGTGCCCTGACAGATACCGAGCAGTACTTC
V gene: TRBV3-1/TRBV3-2; J gene: TRBJ2-7; D gene: TRBD2; clone size: NA; CDR3 protein: CASSQRFSGRGYEQYF; CDR3 DNA: TGTGCCAGCAGCCAGAGATTTAGCGGGAGGGGCTACGAGCAGTACTTC
V gene: TRBV23-1; J gene: TRBJ1-5; D gene: NA; clone size: NA; CDR3 protein: CASSPRTEYSLRNQPQHF; CDR3 DNA: TGCGCCAGCAGTCCCCGGACAGAGTATAGCCTCCGCAATCAGCCCCAGCATTTT
V gene: TRBV7-2; J gene: TRBJ2-7; D gene: NA; clone size: once; CDR3 protein: CASSLAYSSYEQYF; CDR3 DNA: TGTGCCAGCAGCTTAGCGTATAGCTCCTACGAGCAGTACTTC
V gene: TRBV7-9; J gene: TRBJ2-7; D gene: NA; clone size: few; CDR3 protein: CASSKDAAAAREQYF; CDR3 DNA: TGTGCCAGCAGCAAAGACGCAGCGGCGGCACGCGAGCAGTACTTC
V gene: TRBV28; J gene: TRBJ2-7; D gene: TRBD1; clone size: NA; CDR3 protein: CASSAPGTGLYEQYF; CDR3 DNA: TGTGCCAGCAGTGCTCCTGGGACAGGCCTCTACGAGCAGTACTTC
V gene: TRBV6-5; J gene: TRBJ1-2; D gene: TRBD1; clone size: NA; CDR3 protein: CASSYGGQGNGYTF; CDR3 DNA: TGTGCCAGCAGTTACGGGGGACAGGGGAATGGCTACACCTTC
V gene: TRBV18; J gene: TRBJ2-1; D gene: TRBD2; clone size: NA; CDR3 protein: CASSRGLAGYNEQFF; CDR3 DNA: TGTGCCAGCTCACGAGGACTAGCAGGCTACAATGAGCAGTTCTTC
V gene: TRBV28; J gene: TRBJ1-3; D gene: NA; clone size: NA; CDR3 protein: CASSLAPGPIRRGNTIYF; CDR3 DNA: TGTGCCAGCAGTTTAGCCCCGGGCCCAATTAGGAGGGGAAACACCATATATTTT
V gene: TRBV6-1; J gene: TRBJ1-1; D gene: NA; clone size: NA; CDR3 protein: CASSEGAGNTEAFF; CDR3 DNA: TGTGCCAGCAGTGAAGGGGCAGGGAACACTGAAGCTTTCTTT
V gene: TRBV25-1; J gene: TRBJ1-6; D gene: TRBD1; clone size: NA; CDR3 protein: CASSMRQGNSPLHF; CDR3 DNA: TGTGCCAGCAGTATGCGACAGGGGAATTCACCCCTCCACTTT